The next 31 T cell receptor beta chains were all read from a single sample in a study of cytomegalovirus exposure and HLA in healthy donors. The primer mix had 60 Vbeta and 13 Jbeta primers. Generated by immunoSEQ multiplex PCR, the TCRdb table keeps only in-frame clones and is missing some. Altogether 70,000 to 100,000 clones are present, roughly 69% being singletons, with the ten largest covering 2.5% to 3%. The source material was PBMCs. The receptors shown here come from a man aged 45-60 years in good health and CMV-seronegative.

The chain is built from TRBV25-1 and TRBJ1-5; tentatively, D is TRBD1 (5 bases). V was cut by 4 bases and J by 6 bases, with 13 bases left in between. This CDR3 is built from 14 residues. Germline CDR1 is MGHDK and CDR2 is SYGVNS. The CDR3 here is CASSVGGETQPQHF. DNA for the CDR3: TGTGCCAGCAGTGTAGGAGGGGAAACTCAGCCCCAGCATTTT.

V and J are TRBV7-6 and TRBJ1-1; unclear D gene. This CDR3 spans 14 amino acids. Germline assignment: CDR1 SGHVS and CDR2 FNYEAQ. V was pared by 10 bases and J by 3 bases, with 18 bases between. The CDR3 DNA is TGTGCCACCATACGCGCGCCGGCGGACACTGAAGCTTTCTTT. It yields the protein CATIRAPADTEAFF.

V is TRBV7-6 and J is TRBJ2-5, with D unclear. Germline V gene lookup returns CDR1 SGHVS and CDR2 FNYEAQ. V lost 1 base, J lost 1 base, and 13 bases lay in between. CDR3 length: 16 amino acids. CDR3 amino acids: CASSLVPSRSQETQYF. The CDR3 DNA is TGTGCCAGCAGCTTAGTCCCCTCACGGAGCCAAGAGACCCAGTACTTC. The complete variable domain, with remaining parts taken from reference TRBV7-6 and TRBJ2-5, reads GAGVSQSPRYKVTKRGQDVALRCDPISGHVSLYWYRQALGQGPEFLTYFNYEAQQDKSGLPNDRFSAERPEGSISTLTIQRTEQRDSAMYRCASSLVPSRSQETQYFGPGTRLLVL.

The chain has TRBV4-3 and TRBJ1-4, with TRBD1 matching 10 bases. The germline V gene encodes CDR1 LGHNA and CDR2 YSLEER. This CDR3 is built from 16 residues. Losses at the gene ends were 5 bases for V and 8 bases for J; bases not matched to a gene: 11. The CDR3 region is CASSVIPGTGDEKLFF. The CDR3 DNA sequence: TGCGCCAGCAGCGTAATCCCCGGGACAGGGGACGAAAAACTGTTTTTT.

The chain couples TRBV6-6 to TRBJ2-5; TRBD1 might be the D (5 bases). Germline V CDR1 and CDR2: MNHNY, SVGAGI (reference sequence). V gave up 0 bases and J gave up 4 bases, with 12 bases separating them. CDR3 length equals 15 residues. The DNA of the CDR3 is TGTGCCAGCAGTTACTCGATGATGGGGCGAGAGACCCAGTACTTC. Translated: CASSYSMMGRETQYF.

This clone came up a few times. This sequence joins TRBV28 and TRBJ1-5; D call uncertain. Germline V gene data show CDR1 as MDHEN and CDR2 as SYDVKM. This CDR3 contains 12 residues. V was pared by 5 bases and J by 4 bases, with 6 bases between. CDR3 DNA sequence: TGTGCCAGCAGTACAATTAATCAGCCCCAGCATTTT. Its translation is CASSTINQPQHF.

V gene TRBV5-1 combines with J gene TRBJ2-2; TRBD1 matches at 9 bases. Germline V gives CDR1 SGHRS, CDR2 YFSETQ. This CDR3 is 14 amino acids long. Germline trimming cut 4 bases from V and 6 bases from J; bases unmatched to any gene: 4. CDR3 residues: CASSPRTGAGELFF. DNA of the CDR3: TGCGCCAGCAGCCCGCGGACAGGGGCCGGGGAGCTGTTTTTT.

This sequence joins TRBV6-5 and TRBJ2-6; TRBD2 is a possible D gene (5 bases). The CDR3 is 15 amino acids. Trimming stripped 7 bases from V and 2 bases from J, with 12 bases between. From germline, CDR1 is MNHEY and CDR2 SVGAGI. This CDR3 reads CASKKRAAGANVLTF. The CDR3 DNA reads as TGTGCCAGCAAGAAGAGGGCTGCTGGGGCCAACGTCCTGACTTTC.

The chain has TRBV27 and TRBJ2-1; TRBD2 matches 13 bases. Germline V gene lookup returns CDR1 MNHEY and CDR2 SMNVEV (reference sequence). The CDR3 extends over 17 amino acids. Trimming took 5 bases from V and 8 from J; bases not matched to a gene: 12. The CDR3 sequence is CASSPQLAGGGVDEQFF. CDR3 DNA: TGTGCCAGCAGTCCCCAACTAGCGGGAGGGGGGGTCGATGAGCAGTTCTTC.

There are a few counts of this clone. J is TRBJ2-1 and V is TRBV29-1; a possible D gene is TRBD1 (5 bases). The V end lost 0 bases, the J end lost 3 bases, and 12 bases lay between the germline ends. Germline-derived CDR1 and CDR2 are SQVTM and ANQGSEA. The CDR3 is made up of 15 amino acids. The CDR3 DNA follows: TGCAGCGTTGAAGAAGCAGGACATTACTACAATGAGCAGTTCTTC. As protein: CSVEEAGHYYNEQFF.

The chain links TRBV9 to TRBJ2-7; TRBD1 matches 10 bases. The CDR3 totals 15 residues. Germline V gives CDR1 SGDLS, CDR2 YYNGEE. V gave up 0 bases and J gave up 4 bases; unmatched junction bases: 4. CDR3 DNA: TGTGCCAGCAGCGTAGGGGGGACAGGGGAGTACGAGCAGTACTTC. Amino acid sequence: CASSVGGTGEYEQYF.

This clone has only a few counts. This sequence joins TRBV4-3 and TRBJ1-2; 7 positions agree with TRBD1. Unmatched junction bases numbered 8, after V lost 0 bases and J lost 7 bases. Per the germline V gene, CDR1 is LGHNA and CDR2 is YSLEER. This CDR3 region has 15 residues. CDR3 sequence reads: CASSQEDRVGGGYTF. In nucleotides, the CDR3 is TGCGCCAGCAGCCAAGAAGACAGGGTCGGGGGTGGCTACACCTTC.

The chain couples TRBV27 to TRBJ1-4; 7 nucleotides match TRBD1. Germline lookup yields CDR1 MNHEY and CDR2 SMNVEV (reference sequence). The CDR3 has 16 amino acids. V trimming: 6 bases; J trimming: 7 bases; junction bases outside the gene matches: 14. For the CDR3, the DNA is TGTGCCAGCAGCCACAGACAGGGACGAGCTAGTGAAAAACTGTTTTTT. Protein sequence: CASSHRQGRASEKLFF.

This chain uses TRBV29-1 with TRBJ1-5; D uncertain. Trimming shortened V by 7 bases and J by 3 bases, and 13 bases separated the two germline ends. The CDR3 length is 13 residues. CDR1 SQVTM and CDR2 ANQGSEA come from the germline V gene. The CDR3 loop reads CSALGPDNQPQHF. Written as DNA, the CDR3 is TGCAGCGCTTTGGGCCCCGACAATCAGCCCCAGCATTTT.

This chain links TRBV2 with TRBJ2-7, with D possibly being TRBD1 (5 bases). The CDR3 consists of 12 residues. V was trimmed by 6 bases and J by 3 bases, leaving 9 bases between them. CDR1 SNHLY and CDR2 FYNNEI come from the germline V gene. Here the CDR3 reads CASREQVYEQYV. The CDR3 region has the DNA TGTGCCAGCAGGGAACAGGTCTACGAGCAGTACGTC.

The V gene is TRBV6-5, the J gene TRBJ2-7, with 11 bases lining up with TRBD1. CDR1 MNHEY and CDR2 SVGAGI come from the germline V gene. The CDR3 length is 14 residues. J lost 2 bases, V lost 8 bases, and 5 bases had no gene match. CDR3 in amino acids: CASGQGAAAYEQYF. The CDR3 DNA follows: TGTGCCAGCGGACAGGGGGCCGCTGCCTACGAGCAGTACTTC.

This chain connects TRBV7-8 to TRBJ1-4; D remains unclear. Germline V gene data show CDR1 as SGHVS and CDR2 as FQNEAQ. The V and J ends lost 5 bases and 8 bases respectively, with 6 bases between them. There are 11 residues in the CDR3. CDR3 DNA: TGTGCCAGCAGCCAAACAGAAAAACTGTTTTTT. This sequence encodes CASSQTEKLFF.

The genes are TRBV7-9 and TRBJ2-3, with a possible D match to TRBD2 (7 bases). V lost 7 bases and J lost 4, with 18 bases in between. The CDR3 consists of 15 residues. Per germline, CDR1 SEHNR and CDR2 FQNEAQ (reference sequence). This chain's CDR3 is CASTLGAGAADTQYF. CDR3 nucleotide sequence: TGTGCCAGCACCCTGGGGGCGGGAGCAGCAGATACGCAGTATTTT.

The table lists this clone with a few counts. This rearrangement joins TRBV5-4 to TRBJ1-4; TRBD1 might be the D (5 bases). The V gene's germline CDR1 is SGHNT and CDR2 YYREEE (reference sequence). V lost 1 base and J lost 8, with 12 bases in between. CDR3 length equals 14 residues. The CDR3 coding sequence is TGTGCCAGCAGCTTGAAGGGGTTGGGGGAAAAACTGTTTTTT. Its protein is CASSLKGLGEKLFF.

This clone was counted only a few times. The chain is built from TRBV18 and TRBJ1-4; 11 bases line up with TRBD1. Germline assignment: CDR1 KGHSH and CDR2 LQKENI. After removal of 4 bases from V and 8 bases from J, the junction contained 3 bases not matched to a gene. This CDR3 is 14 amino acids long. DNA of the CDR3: TGTGCCAGCTCACTCGGGACAGGGGGAGAAAAACTGTTTTTT. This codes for CASSLGTGGEKLFF.

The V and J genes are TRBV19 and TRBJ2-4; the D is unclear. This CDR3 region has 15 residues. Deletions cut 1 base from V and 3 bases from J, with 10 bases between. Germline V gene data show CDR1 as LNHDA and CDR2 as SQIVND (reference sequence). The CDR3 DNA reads TGTGCCAGTAGTATAGGCGAGTTCGGCAAAAACATTCAGTACTTC. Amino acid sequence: CASSIGEFGKNIQYF. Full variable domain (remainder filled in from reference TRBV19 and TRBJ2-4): DGGITQSPKYLFRKEGQNVTLSCEQNLNHDAMYWYRQDPGQGLRLIYYSQIVNDFQKGDIAEGYSVSREKKESFPLTVTSAQKNPTAFYLCASSIGEFGKNIQYFGAGTRLSVL.

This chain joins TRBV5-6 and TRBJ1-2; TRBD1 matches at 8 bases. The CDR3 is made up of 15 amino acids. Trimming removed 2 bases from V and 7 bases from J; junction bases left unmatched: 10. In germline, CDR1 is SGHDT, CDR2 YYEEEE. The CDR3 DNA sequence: TGTGCCAGCAGCTTTAACGGCAGGGGGCCTAGTGGCTACACCTTC. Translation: CASSFNGRGPSGYTF.

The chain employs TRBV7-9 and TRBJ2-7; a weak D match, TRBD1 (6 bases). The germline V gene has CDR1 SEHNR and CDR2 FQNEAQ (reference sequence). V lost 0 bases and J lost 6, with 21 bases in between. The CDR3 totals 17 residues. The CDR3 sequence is CASSLAWLGTRDTEQYF. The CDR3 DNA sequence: TGTGCCAGCAGCTTAGCGTGGCTAGGGACACGAGATACCGAGCAGTACTTC.

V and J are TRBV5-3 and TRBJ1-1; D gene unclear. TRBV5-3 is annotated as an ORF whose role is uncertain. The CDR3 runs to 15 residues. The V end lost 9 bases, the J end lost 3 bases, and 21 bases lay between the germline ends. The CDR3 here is CATDSRNHADTEAFF. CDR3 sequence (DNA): TGTGCCACGGACTCTCGAAATCATGCGGACACTGAAGCTTTCTTT.

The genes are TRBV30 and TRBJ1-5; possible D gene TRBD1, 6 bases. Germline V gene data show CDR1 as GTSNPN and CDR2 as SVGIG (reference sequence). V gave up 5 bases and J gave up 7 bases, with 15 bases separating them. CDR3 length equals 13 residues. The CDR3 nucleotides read TGTGCCTGGGCACAGGGTTCTTGGCAGCCCCAGCATTTT. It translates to CAWAQGSWQPQHF.

This CDR3 is CSARRSDTQYF. The CDR3 region has the DNA TGCAGTGCTAGACGGTCAGATACGCAGTATTTT. The rearrangement links TRBV20-1 to TRBJ2-3; D uncertain. Trimming left V 2 bases short and J 4 bases short, with 4 bases between. This CDR3 has 11 amino acids. From germline, CDR1 is DFQATT and CDR2 SNEGSKA (reference sequence).

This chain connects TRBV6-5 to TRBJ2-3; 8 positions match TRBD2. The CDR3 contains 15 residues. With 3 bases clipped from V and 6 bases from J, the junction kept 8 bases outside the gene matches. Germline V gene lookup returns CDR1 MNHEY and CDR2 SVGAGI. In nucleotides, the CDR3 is TGTGCCAGCAGTTATGTTCGGGAGGGCCGGGATACGCAGTATTTT. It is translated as CASSYVREGRDTQYF.

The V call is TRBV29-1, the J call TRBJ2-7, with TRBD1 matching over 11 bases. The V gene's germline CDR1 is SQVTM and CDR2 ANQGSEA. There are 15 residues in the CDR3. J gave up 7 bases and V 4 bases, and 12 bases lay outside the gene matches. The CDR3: CSVAKPGQGVWEQYV. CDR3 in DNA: TGCAGCGTTGCGAAGCCGGGACAGGGGGTGTGGGAGCAGTACGTC.

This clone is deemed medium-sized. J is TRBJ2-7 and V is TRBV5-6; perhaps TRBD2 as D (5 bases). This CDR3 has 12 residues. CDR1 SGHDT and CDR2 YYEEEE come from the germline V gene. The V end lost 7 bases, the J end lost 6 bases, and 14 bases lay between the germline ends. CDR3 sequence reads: CASGKTSGEQYF. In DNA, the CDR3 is TGTGCCAGCGGAAAGACCAGCGGCGAGCAGTACTTC.

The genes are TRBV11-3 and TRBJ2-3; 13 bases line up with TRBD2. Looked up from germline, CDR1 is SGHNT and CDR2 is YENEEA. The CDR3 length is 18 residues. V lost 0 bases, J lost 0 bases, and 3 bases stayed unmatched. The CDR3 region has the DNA TGTGCCAGCAGCTTAGAAGGGACTAGCGGGACCAGCACAGATACGCAGTATTTT. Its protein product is CASSLEGTSGTSTDTQYF.

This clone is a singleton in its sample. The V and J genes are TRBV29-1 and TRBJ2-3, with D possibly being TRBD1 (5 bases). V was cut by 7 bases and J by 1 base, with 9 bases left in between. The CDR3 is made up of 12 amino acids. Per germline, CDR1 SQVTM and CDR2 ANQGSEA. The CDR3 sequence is CSGTSGTDTQYF. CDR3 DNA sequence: TGCAGCGGGACAAGCGGCACAGATACGCAGTATTTT.